Sequencing of this T cell receptor beta chain was carried out in a study of post-analysis software for immune sequencing data. As for the study in general: Relapsing-remitting, secondary progressive and progressive-relapsing forms made up the multiple sclerosis disease courses.

This clonotype showed up just a few times. Its antigen remains unknown. Notes on the study in general: TRBV segments more frequent in patients than in controls numbered about 5 and included TRBV5-6, TRBV5-1 and TRBV20-1. Clustering by F measure revealed strong co-clustering among samples prepared together in one batch. The normalized Chao1 diversity of multiple sclerosis patients was significantly lower than that of controls.

V dropped 3 bases and J dropped 4 bases, with 10 bases sitting between them. Germline CDR1 MNHNS, CDR2 SASEGT. The CDR3 is 14 residues long. The TCR beta cDNA libraries carried unique molecular identifiers. From about 1 to 10 million T cells, 500,000 or so cDNA molecules were obtained. MiXCR, run by TCRdb on the PCR reads, gives a single entry per CDR3 protein. The sample contains 500,000 to 600,000 distinct CDR3 sequences, about 40% of which appear only once. The receptor comes from a girl between 10 and 17 years old with multiple sclerosis. The chain uses TRBV6-1 and TRBJ2-1; TRBD2 might be the D (5 bases). Sequenced input: blood. This chain's CDR3 is CASSERVGYNEQFF. The CDR3 DNA is TGTGCCAGCAGTGAGAGGGTTGGGTACAATGAGCAGTTCTTC.